This TCR beta chain is drawn from a study of cytomegalovirus exposure and HLA in healthy donors. The germline CDR1 and CDR2 sequences are MNHNS and SASEGT. The V and J ends lost 5 bases and 2 bases, in that order; junction bases with no gene match: 3. CDR3 length: 15 residues. The study ran its PCR with 60 Vbeta and 13 Jbeta primers. Repertoires were generated with immunoSEQ multiplex PCR, while TCRdb's copy carries only in-frame clones and drops some. Here the sample spans around 120,000 clones, about three quarters being singletons. V and J are TRBV6-1 and TRBJ2-1; TRBD1 matches at 10 bases. The clonotype comes from a woman aged 35 to 49 in good health and CMV-seropositive. Sequencing was carried out using PBMCs. The CDR3 loop reads CASSWTGGAYNEQFF. The CDR3 coding sequence is TGTGCCAGCAGTTGGACAGGGGGGGCCTACAATGAGCAGTTCTTC.